Here is one T cell receptor (beta chain) with its context. What it binds is not known. This clone may be a read error of a much larger clone one base away. Tregs were sorted as CD4+CD25+CD127-/low cells. In TCRdb, the 5' RACE reads were re-called with MiXCR into one record per CDR3 protein. The sample lists 30,000 to 35,000 distinct CDR3 sequences, 27% occurring once. Points from the study as a whole: Tumor memory CD4+ T cell TCR gene usage clustered with blood and lymph node memory CD4+ cells and lymph node naive CD4+ cells.

This CDR3 contains 13 residues. Germline V gene sequence: CDR1 MGHRA, CDR2 YSYEKL. The TCR was taken from a female donor with breast cancer. Material for sequencing was tumor-infiltrating Tregs sorted from the breast tumor. This rearrangement joins TRBV4-1 to TRBJ2-1; D is undetermined. This CDR3 is CASRQDGRNEQFF. DNA of the CDR3: TGCGCCAGCAGGCAAGATGGGCGGAATGAGCAGTTCTTC.